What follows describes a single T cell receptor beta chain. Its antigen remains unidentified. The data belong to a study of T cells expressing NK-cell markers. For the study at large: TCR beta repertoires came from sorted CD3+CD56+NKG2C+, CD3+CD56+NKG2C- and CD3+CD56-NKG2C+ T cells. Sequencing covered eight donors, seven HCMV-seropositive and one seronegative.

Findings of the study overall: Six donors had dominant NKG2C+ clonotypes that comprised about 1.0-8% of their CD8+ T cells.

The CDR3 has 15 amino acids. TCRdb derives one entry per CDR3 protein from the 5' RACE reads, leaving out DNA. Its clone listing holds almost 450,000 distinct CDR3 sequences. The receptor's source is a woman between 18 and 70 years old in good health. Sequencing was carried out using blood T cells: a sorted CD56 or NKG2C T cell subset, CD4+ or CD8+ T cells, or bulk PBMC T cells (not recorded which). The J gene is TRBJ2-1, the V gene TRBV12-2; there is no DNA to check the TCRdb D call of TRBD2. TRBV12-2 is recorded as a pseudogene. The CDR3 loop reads CASRLVLAGHNEQFF.